This entry lists 7 T cell receptor beta chains sequenced from one sample in a study of cytotoxic CD8 clonotypes in ibrutinib-treated CLL. The protocol was immunoSEQ multiplex PCR, while the TCRdb copy is restricted to in-frame clones and leaves out a portion. The profile shows more than 110,000 clones, 85% to 95% of them singletons. Sequenced here: PBMCs, sampled after 12 months of ibrutinib treatment. Receptor source: a human donor with chronic lymphocytic leukemia.

As for this clone: Other nucleotide sequences from this sample produce the same CDR3. The chain employs TRBV25-1 and TRBJ2-3, with D perhaps matching TRBD2 (6 bases). Germline V CDR1 and CDR2: MGHDK, SYGVNS. The CDR3 covers 15 residues. V lost 3 bases, J lost 1 base, and 11 bases lay in between. The CDR3 nucleotides read TGTGCCAGCAGTGACCGGGCGGGACGCACAGATACGCAGTATTTT. It codes for CASSDRAGRTDTQYF.

The genes are TRBV18 and TRBJ2-6; D is possibly TRBD1 or TRBD2 (5 bases each). V lost 6 bases and J lost 2, with 11 bases in between. Looked up from germline, CDR1 is KGHSH and CDR2 is LQKENI. The CDR3 is made up of 15 amino acids. This chain's CDR3 is CASSRGTAGANVLTF. The CDR3 DNA follows: TGTGCCAGCTCGCGAGGGACGGCTGGGGCCAACGTCCTGACTTTC.

In its sample, this clone was seen once. J is TRBJ1-4 and V is TRBV15; 8 bases line up with TRBD1. The CDR3 length is 15 residues. The germline CDR1 and CDR2 sequences are LNHNV and YYDKDF (reference sequence). J lost 8 bases, V lost 1 base, and 6 bases had no gene match. In nucleotides, the CDR3 is TGTGCCACCAGCAGAGCAGGACAGGGCGGGGAAAAACTGTTTTTT. Its translation is CATSRAGQGGEKLFF.

The rearrangement links TRBV29-1 to TRBJ2-7; TRBD1 or TRBD2 may be the D gene (6 bases each). Trimming stripped 5 bases from V and 0 bases from J, with 14 bases between. This CDR3 comprises 14 residues. CDR1 SQVTM and CDR2 ANQGSEA come from the germline V gene. CDR3 sequence (DNA): TGCAGCGTTAAATTTTGGGGGGCCTCCTACGAGCAGTACTTC. Residues: CSVKFWGASYEQYF.

The V and J genes are TRBV7-9 and TRBJ1-5; the D is unclear. The CDR3 contains 15 residues. V lost 0 bases, J lost 0 bases, and 6 bases lay in between. Germline V gene data show CDR1 as SEHNR and CDR2 as FQNEAQ (reference sequence). The DNA of the CDR3 is TGTGCCAGCAGCTTAGCGGACGTTAGCAATCAGCCCCAGCATTTT. Its translation is CASSLADVSNQPQHF.

Turning to this clone: At one boundary the junction diverges from the germline segment, which might be a read error. CDR3 sequence: CASSLDLVQPAFF. The CDR3 DNA reads as TGTGCCAGCAGCCTAGACTTAGTCCAGCCCGCTTTCTTT. The V gene is TRBV11-2, the J gene TRBJ1-1; D unresolved. CDR1 is SGHAT, CDR2 FQNNGV, per germline. The CDR3 contains 13 residues.

V usage is TRBV4-3 and J usage is TRBJ2-1, with D unclear. Germline CDR1 and CDR2: LGHNA and YSLEER. The CDR3 sequence is 14 residues long. Between the trimmed V and J ends, which lost 1 base and 7 bases, there was a span of 11 bases. The DNA of the CDR3 is TGCGCCAGCAGCCAAGCAAATGAAGGGAATGAGCAGTTCTTC. Protein product: CASSQANEGNEQFF.